These 18 T cell receptor beta chains came from one sample sequenced in a study of T-cell memory formation after mild COVID-19. In TCRdb, the 5' RACE reads were re-called with MiXCR into one record per CDR3 protein. The sample holds roughly 240,000 distinct CDR3 sequences, 15% seen once. The sample comprised PBMCs or a T cell subset sorted from them (not recorded which). These receptors were collected from an adult woman who had mild COVID-19 (a few samples of this study predate the infection). Cell type and time point are not known.

The chain links TRBV27 to TRBJ2-7; tentatively, D is TRBD2 (5 bases). Deletions cut 6 bases from V and 4 bases from J, with 16 bases between. The CDR3 consists of 14 residues. Per germline, CDR1 MNHEY and CDR2 SMNVEV (reference sequence). The CDR3 spells CASSRVGEFYEQYF. The CDR3 DNA follows: TGTGCCAGCAGCCGGGTGGGAGAGTTTTACGAGCAGTACTTC.

This clonotype was recorded at least ten times. The chain joins TRBV5-1 to TRBJ1-2; D call uncertain. CDR1 is SGHRS, CDR2 YFSETQ, per germline. The CDR3 runs 15 residues. The V end lost 0 bases, the J end lost 5 bases, and 14 bases lay between the germline ends. The CDR3 DNA reads TGCGCCAGCAGCTTGGCCGCCAGTTGGGAATATGGCTACACCTTC. Translating it yields CASSLAASWEYGYTF.

V usage is TRBV7-3 and J usage is TRBJ2-1; TRBD1 is a possible D gene (5 bases). The CDR3 has 14 amino acids. Deletions cut 5 bases from V and 3 bases from J, with 11 bases between. Germline CDR1 SGHTA, CDR2 FQGTGA. CDR3 in amino acids: CASSPGWDYNEQFF. CDR3 sequence (DNA): TGTGCCAGCAGCCCAGGGTGGGACTACAATGAGCAGTTCTTC.

This clonotype was recorded many times. The chain is built from TRBV10-3 and TRBJ1-2; TRBD1 agrees at 7 bases. This CDR3 contains 12 residues. V shed 4 bases and J 4 bases; nucleotides not matched to a gene: 0. CDR1 and CDR2 (germline): ENHRY, SYGVKD. CDR3 in amino acids: CAISGQGYGYTF. CDR3 nucleotide sequence: TGTGCCATCAGTGGACAGGGCTATGGCTACACCTTC.

The CDR3 spells CASSSQGKHYEQYF. CDR3 nucleotide sequence: TGTGCCAGCAGCTCGCAGGGAAAACACTACGAGCAGTACTTC. This sequence joins TRBV4-2 and TRBJ2-7; TRBD1 might be the D (5 bases). The ends were cut back, 5 bases at V and 3 bases at J, with 14 bases in the middle. Germline V gene data show CDR1 as LGHNA and CDR2 as YNFKEQ. CDR3 length: 14 amino acids.

This clonotype was counted between two and nine times. The chain joins TRBV29-1 to TRBJ2-7, with D perhaps TRBD1 (5 bases). Germline loops: CDR1 SQVTM, CDR2 ANQGSEA. Trimming pared 5 bases from V and 3 bases from J, leaving 20 bases between. The CDR3 length is 15 residues. The CDR3 region has the DNA TGCAGCGTTTTAAATCAAAGGAAAGGGGACTACGAGCAGTACTTC. This codes for CSVLNQRKGDYEQYF.

Comment on this clonotype: This clone may be a read error of a much larger clone one base away. The rearrangement uses TRBV5-1 and TRBJ1-2; D gene ambiguous. Germline CDR1 and CDR2: SGHRS and YFSETQ. The CDR3 contains 12 residues. This CDR3 is CASSELGVGYSF. CDR3 bases: TGCGCCAGCAGTGAGCTCGGCGTCGGCTACTCCTTC.

V usage is TRBV15 and J usage is TRBJ1-5; 12 bases fit TRBD1. CDR3 length: 16 amino acids. Unmatched junction bases numbered 6, after V lost 6 bases and J lost 3 bases. CDR1 is LNHNV and CDR2 is YYDKDF in the germline V gene (reference sequence). This CDR3 reads CATRGTGGRYNQPQHF. CDR3 bases: TGTGCCACCAGAGGGACAGGGGGCCGTTACAATCAGCCCCAGCATTTT.

This rearrangement joins TRBV12-3 or TRBV12-4 to TRBJ2-7; D may be TRBD2 (6 bases). CDR3 length: 15 amino acids. The V gene lost 1 base and the J gene lost 5 bases, with 15 bases spanning the gap. CDR3 in amino acids: CASSLGGATGHEQYF. CDR3 DNA sequence: TGTGCCAGCAGTTTAGGCGGGGCTACAGGCCACGAGCAGTACTTC.

The sample holds many counts of this clonotype. The chain uses TRBV12-3 or TRBV12-4 and TRBJ2-2; D is uncertain. The CDR3 loop spans 14 amino acids. V shed 7 bases and J shed 3 bases, with 12 bases lying between them. CDR3 DNA sequence: TGTGCCAGCAAAAAGATTGGGGACACCGGGGAGCTGTTTTTT. Residues: CASKKIGDTGELFF.

The chain joins TRBV30 to TRBJ1-1; D may be TRBD1 (6 bases). The CDR3 sequence is 15 residues long. V lost 4 bases to trimming and J lost 1 base, with 16 bases between them. Germline loops: CDR1 GTSNPN, CDR2 SVGIG (reference sequence). The chain's CDR3 is CAWTGAGRRNTEAFF. The CDR3 DNA is TGTGCCTGGACAGGGGCTGGGCGAAGGAACACTGAAGCTTTCTTT. The whole variable domain, remainder taken from reference TRBV30 and TRBJ1-1, is SQTIHQWPATLVQPVGSPLSLECTVEGTSNPNLYWYRQAAGRGLQLLFYSVGIGQISSEVPQNLSASRPQDRQFILSSKKLLLSDSGFYLCAWTGAGRRNTEAFFGQGTRLTVV.

The genes are TRBV9 and TRBJ2-3, with D unclear. The length of the CDR3 is 14 residues. Germline values: CDR1 SGDLS, CDR2 YYNGEE. The germline V and J ends were trimmed by 4 bases and 2 bases, with 11 bases remaining between them. The chain's CDR3 is CASSPGRFTDTQYF. Written as DNA, the CDR3 is TGTGCCAGCAGCCCCGGGCGATTCACAGATACGCAGTATTTT. The full variable domain, rest sourced from reference TRBV9 and TRBJ2-3, is DSGVTQTPKHLITATGQRVTLRCSPRSGDLSVYWYQQSLDQGLQFLIQYYNGEERAKGNILERFSAQQFPDLHSELNLSSLELGDSALYFCASSPGRFTDTQYFGPGTRLTVL.

The sample holds a few counts of this clonotype. The chain couples TRBV7-2 to TRBJ2-7, with 9 positions matching TRBD1. CDR1 is SGHTA and CDR2 is FQGNSA in the germline V gene. CDR3 length equals 17 residues. The trim removed 2 bases at V and 0 bases at J, leaving 8 bases unmatched. The CDR3 bases are TGTGCCAGCAGCTTAACGCCGGGACAGGGTCGCTCCTACGAGCAGTACTTC. Its protein is CASSLTPGQGRSYEQYF. Together with reference TRBV7-2 and TRBJ2-7, the CDR3 gives the full variable domain: GAGVSQSPSNKVTEKGKDVELRCDPISGHTALYWYRQSLGQGLEFLIYFQGNSAPDKSGLPSDRFSAERTGGSVSTLTIQRTQQEDSAVYLCASSLTPGQGRSYEQYFGPGTRLTVT.

CDR3 nucleotides: TGTGCCTGGAGTGCTGGGACAGTTACTGGAAACACCATATATTTT. It codes for CAWSAGTVTGNTIYF. The chain carries TRBV30 and TRBJ1-3, with 7 bases fitting TRBD1. The J segment lost 2 bases and the V segment lost 1 base, leaving 5 bases of the junction unmatched. The CDR3 consists of 15 residues. Per germline, CDR1 GTSNPN and CDR2 SVGIG (reference sequence).

Comments on this clonotype: A junction boundary mismatches the germline segment, possibly from a read error. CDR3 coding DNA: TGTGCCAGCACTTTACCCTGGGACGCCGGAAACACCATATATTTT. As protein: CASTLPWDAGNTIYF. V and J are TRBV12-3 or TRBV12-4 and TRBJ1-3; D might be TRBD1 (5 bases). CDR3 size: 15 residues.

The V call is TRBV12-3 or TRBV12-4, the J call TRBJ1-5, with D maybe TRBD1 (5 bases). V shed 6 bases and J shed 5 bases, with 11 bases lying between them. The length of the CDR3 is 13 residues. In DNA form, the CDR3 reads TGTGCCAGCAGGGGACCGGGCGATCAGCCCCAGCATTTT. Its translation: CASRGPGDQPQHF.

This clonotype was detected a few times. This chain links TRBV11-2 with TRBJ1-3; a possible D gene is TRBD1 (5 bases). Per germline, CDR1 SGHAT and CDR2 FQNNGV. V was pared by 0 bases and J by 4 bases, with 10 bases between. The CDR3 sequence is 15 residues long. CDR3: CASSLDFTGGNTIYF. The CDR3 region has the DNA TGTGCCAGCAGCTTAGATTTTACAGGAGGAAACACCATATATTTT.

This clonotype was observed a few times. CDR3 DNA sequence: TGTGCCACCAGTGATTCGCGGGGGCCGGCACCAGATACGCAGTATTTT. Translating it yields CATSDSRGPAPDTQYF. The chain links TRBV24-1 to TRBJ2-3; possible D gene TRBD2, 7 bases. CDR3 size: 16 residues. Germline-derived CDR1 and CDR2 are KGHDR and SFDVKD. V gave up 2 bases and J gave up 4 bases, with 15 bases separating them.